These T cell receptor beta chains were read from a single sample in a study of T cells after yellow fever vaccination. TCRdb called the 5' RACE reads again in MiXCR, with one record for every CDR3 protein. The sample lists 500,000 to 650,000 distinct CDR3 sequences, less than 20% occurring once. Sequences were derived from PBMCs, sampled around 5 days after the first yellow fever vaccination. All receptors come from a man between 18 and 35 years old who received the YFV17D yellow fever vaccine. Both conserved end residues are part of each CDR3. Fields, in order: V gene, D gene, clone size, CDR3 length, J gene, CDR3 DNA, CDR3 protein. The D gene is left open where the match is weak. Clone size is given for some rows only: seen once, a few or many times, or a class if the clone is expanded.

TRBV12-3/TRBV12-4,.,.,13,TRBJ2-3,TGTGCCAGCAGTTTTGTCGGCGGCAAAACGCAGTATTTT,CASSFVGGKTQYF
TRBV10-3,.,.,16,TRBJ1-5,TGTGCCATCAGTGATAGTTTGGGGGTAGGGAATCAGCCCCAGCATTTT,CAISDSLGVGNQPQHF
TRBV5-1,.,many,13,TRBJ2-7,TGCGCCAGCAGCTTCCCGGGCAAACACGAGCAGTACTTC,CASSFPGKHEQYF
TRBV6-1,TRBD2,few,15,TRBJ2-3,TGTGCCAGCAGCTCGGGGGGGCGGGGGGCAAATACGCAGTATTTT,CASSSGGRGANTQYF
TRBV12-5,TRBD1,few,14,TRBJ2-3,TGTGCTAGTGGTTCGCGGACAGGGGCAGATACGCAGTATTTT,CASGSRTGADTQYF
TRBV7-3,.,many,16,TRBJ2-6,TGTGCCAGCACCACCCACTGGGCAGCGAGGTTTAACGTCCTGACTTTC,CASTTHWAARFNVLTF
TRBV20-1,.,.,16,TRBJ1-4,TGCAGTGCTAGAGATGGAGCCGGGGCATCGCGTGAAAAACTGTTTTTT,CSARDGAGASREKLFF
TRBV20-1,TRBD1,few,15,TRBJ2-4,TGCAGTGCCACCGGGACAGGACATTGGAAAAACATTCAGTACTTC,CSATGTGHWKNIQYF
TRBV5-1,.,.,15,TRBJ2-1,TGCGTCAGCAGCTTAGGTATTGGGGAAAGGGGTGAGCAGTTCTTC,CVSSLGIGERGEQFF
TRBV7-2,.,.,17,TRBJ2-5,TGTGCCAGCAGCCCGTTAAACCGTCAGGGTAGCCAAGAGACCCAGTACTTC,CASSPLNRQGSQETQYF
TRBV29-1,TRBD2,few,14,TRBJ2-3,TGCAGCGTTTCCCGGCGGGGGGGCCCAGATACGCAGTATTTT,CSVSRRGGPDTQYF
TRBV6-2/TRBV6-3,.,.,14,TRBJ2-4,TGTGCCAGCACCCAAAGGAGGACGGAAAACATTCAGTACTTC,CASTQRRTENIQYF
TRBV3-1,.,many,15,TRBJ1-1,TGTGCCAGCAGCCATCCAGGGGCGATGAACACTGAAGCTTTCTTT,CASSHPGAMNTEAFF
TRBV7-2,.,.,14,TRBJ1-6,TGTGCCAGCAGCCCGTCAGGAAGTAGGTCACCCCTCCACTTT,CASSPSGSRSPLHF
TRBV12-3/TRBV12-4,TRBD2,few,15,TRBJ2-3,TGTGCCAGCAGTCATAGCGGGTCTAGCACAGATACGCAGTATTTT,CASSHSGSSTDTQYF
TRBV7-8,.,few,14,TRBJ2-5,TGTGCCAGCAGCCCACTAGGGATTCAAGAGACCCAGTACTTC,CASSPLGIQETQYF
TRBV5-6,.,few,15,TRBJ1-5,TGTGCCAGCAGCTTTGCGGTCGGTGGCAATCAGCCCCAGCATTTT,CASSFAVGGNQPQHF
TRBV12-3/TRBV12-4,.,.,14,TRBJ1-1,TGTGCCAGCAGTCGAGTCGACAGAAACACTGAAGCTTTCTTT,CASSRVDRNTEAFF
TRBV18,.,.,16,TRBJ2-6,TGTGCCAGCTCACCGGACCGCATCTCTGGGGCCAACGTCCTGACTTTC,CASSPDRISGANVLTF
TRBV5-6,.,few,14,TRBJ2-5,TGTGCCAGCAGCTTGCGGGGGCGTTCAGAGACCCAGTACTTC,CASSLRGRSETQYF
TRBV5-5,.,.,14,TRBJ1-2,TGTGCCAGCAGCTTGGAGGGTGAGATCAATGGCTACACCTTC,CASSLEGEINGYTF
TRBV24-1,TRBD1,few,16,TRBJ2-2,TGTGCCACCAGTGATCCGGGACAGGGGTTCTCCGGGGAGCTGTTTTTT,CATSDPGQGFSGELFF
TRBV19,.,.,13,TRBJ1-1,TGTGCCAGTAGTACGGCGGAGAACACTGAAGCTTTCTTT,CASSTAENTEAFF
TRBV7-2,.,few,15,TRBJ2-5,TGTGCCAGCAGCGAAACTACAGGGCGCCAAGAGACCCAGTACTTC,CASSETTGRQETQYF
TRBV6-5,TRBD1,medium-sized,14,TRBJ2-4,TGTGCCAGTGACAGGGGGCTCCTAGGGAACATTCAGTACTTC,CASDRGLLGNIQYF
TRBV7-3,.,.,13,TRBJ1-5,TGTGCCAGCAGGACCGGGACGGGGAGGTCCCAGCATTTT,CASRTGTGRSQHF
TRBV6-1,.,.,14,TRBJ1-4,TGTGCCAGCAGCACGACGGACCTACTCGAAAAACTGTTTTTT,CASSTTDLLEKLFF
TRBV11-2,TRBD1,few,15,TRBJ1-6,TGTGCCAGCGGCCGGGACAGGGGACCTCGGTCACCCCTCCACTTT,CASGRDRGPRSPLHF
TRBV20-1,.,.,13,TRBJ1-5,TGCAGTGCTAGCGGCGAGGCAGATCAGCCCCAGCATTTT,CSASGEADQPQHF